The sequence of this T cell receptor beta chain was determined in a study of T cells in Graves' hyperthyroidism and ophthalmopathy. Study outcomes and limitations: Stable hyperthyroidism was separated from ophthalmopathy by a model based on 13 V-J features.

RNA transcripts gave rise to amplified TCR beta CDR3 regions. The TCR CDR3 first-round RT-PCR relied on the HTBI primer set. Each CDR3 protein is one row after TCRdb ran MiXCR on the multiplex PCR reads. The sample carries some 600,000 distinct CDR3 sequences, about 15% recorded once. In germline, CDR1 is MNHEY, CDR2 SVGAGI. The length of the CDR3 is 16 residues. The trim removed 2 bases at V and 5 bases at J, leaving 9 bases unmatched. This clonotype was seen ten or more times. Its antigen remains unidentified. V gene TRBV6-5 combines with J gene TRBJ2-3; 8 nucleotides align to TRBD2. This clonotype originated in a woman in her twenties or thirties with Graves' hyperthyroidism that later progressed to Graves' ophthalmopathy. Material: blood. The CDR3: CASSYQGLGTGDTQYF. In DNA form, the CDR3 reads TGTGCCAGCAGTTACCAGGGACTAGGAACAGGAGATACGCAGTATTTT.